This T cell receptor (beta chain) appears in the sequencing data of a study of blood T cell repertoires in COVID-19. Study summary: Sites across the United States, Italy and Spain contributed samples from acute and convalescent COVID-19. The cDNA or gDNA used as material had been derived from T cells, B-cell-depleted T cells, or PBMCs.

Authors' processing steps: Amplification of reference gene primers provided the estimated nucleated cell counts. Only in-frame clones appear in the TCRdb table, and some are missing; sequencing was by immunoSEQ multiplex PCR. V and J calls and clone size come straight from that table; D and trimming were deduced from the DNA. The sample holds 70,000 or so clones, 70% to 80% seen once. On this clone itself: Other DNA sequences from this sample encode an identical CDR3 as well.

The sequence derives from a woman in her seventies with acute or convalescent COVID-19. The sample comprised peripheral blood.

The CDR3 sequence is CAWRTGTNTEAFF. CDR3 nucleotide sequence: TGTGCCTGGCGGACAGGGACTAACACTGAAGCTTTCTTT. This chain links TRBV30 with TRBJ1-1; 8 nucleotides match TRBD1. The V segment lost 5 bases and the J segment 2 bases; nucleotides outside the gene matches: 4. Per the germline V gene, CDR1 is GTSNPN and CDR2 is SVGIG (reference sequence). This CDR3 is built from 13 residues.